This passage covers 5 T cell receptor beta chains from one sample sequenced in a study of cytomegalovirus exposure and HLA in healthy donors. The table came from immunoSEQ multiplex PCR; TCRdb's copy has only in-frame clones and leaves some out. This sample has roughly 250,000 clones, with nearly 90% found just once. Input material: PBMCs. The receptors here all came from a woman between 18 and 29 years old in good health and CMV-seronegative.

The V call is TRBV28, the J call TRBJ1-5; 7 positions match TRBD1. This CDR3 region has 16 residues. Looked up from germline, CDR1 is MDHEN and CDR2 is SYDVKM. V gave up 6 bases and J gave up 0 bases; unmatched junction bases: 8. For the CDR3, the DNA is TGTGCCAGCAGCCCTGGGACAGAGTATAGCAATCAGCCCCAGCATTTT. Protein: CASSPGTEYSNQPQHF.

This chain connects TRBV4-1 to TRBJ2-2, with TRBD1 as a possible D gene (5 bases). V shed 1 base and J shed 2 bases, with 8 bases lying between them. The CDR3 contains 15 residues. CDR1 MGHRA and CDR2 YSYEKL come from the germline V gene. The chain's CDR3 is CASSQGTPNTGELFF. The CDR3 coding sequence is TGCGCCAGCAGCCAAGGGACACCCAACACCGGGGAGCTGTTTTTT.

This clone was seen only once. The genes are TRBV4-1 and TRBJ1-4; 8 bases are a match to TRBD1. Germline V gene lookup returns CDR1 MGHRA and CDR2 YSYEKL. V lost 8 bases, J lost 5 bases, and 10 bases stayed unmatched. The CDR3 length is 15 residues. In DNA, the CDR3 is TGCGCCAGCGCGCCTACCGGGACAGGCAATGAAAAACTGTTTTTT. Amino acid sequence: CASAPTGTGNEKLFF.

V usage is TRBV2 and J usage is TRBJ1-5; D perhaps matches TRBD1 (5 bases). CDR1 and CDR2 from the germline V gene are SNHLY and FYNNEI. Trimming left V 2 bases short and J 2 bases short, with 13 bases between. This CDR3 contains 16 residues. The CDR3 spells CASSERQGRGNQPQHF. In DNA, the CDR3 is TGTGCCAGCAGTGAAAGGCAGGGCAGAGGCAATCAGCCCCAGCATTTT. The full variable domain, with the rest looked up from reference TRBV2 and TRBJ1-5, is EPEVTQTPSHQVTQMGQEVILRCVPISNHLYFYWYRQILGQKVEFLVSFYNNEISEKSEIFDDQFSVERPDGSNFTLKIRSTKLEDSAMYFCASSERQGRGNQPQHFGDGTRLSIL.

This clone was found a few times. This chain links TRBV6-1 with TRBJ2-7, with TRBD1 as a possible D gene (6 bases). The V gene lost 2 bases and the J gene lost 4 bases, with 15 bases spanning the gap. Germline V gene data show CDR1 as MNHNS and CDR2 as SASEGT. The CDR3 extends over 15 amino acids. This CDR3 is CASSELEGEWYEQYV. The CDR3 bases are TGTGCCAGCAGTGAATTAGAGGGGGAATGGTACGAGCAGTACGTC.